This entry lists 14 T cell receptor beta chains sequenced from one sample in a study of human T cells and chemical hapten exposure. TCRdb re-called the RACE reads with MiXCR, one entry per CDR3 protein. Of 340,000 or so distinct CDR3 sequences listed, around 7% are singletons. The sample's time point: patch test 1, 2 weeks after DPC sensitization. Documented treatment: therapeutic diphenylcyclopropenone sensitization with weekly scalp DPC. The material was whole blood, obtained in connection with sensitization to the hapten diphenylcyclopropenone (DPC). These receptors all stem from a woman younger than 35 with alopecia areata. Some clones in this sample may be carry-over from other donors' samples.

This clonotype was seen a few times. J is TRBJ2-3 and V is TRBV7-9; D gene unclear. The germline V gene encodes CDR1 SEHNR and CDR2 FQNEAQ (reference sequence). V was clipped by 8 bases and J by 1 base, with 13 bases between them. The CDR3 totals 14 residues. CDR3 residues: CASSYQFGTDTQYF. The CDR3 coding sequence is TGTGCCAGCTCCTATCAGTTTGGCACAGATACGCAGTATTTT. Using reference TRBV7-9 and TRBJ2-3 for the parts outside the CDR3, the full variable domain is DTGVSQNPRHKITKRGQNVTFRCDPISEHNRLYWYRQTLGQGPEFLTYFQNEAQLEKSRLLSDRFSAERPKGSFSTLEIQRTEQGDSAMYLCASSYQFGTDTQYFGPGTRLTVL.

V and J are TRBV9 and TRBJ1-5; 11 bases fit TRBD1. This CDR3 spans 16 amino acids. Trimming took 2 bases from V and 7 from J; bases not matched to a gene: 8. Per germline, CDR1 SGDLS and CDR2 YYNGEE. The chain's CDR3 is CASSVGQGGRGQPQHF. Here the CDR3 DNA reads TGTGCCAGCAGCGTGGGACAGGGGGGCAGGGGACAGCCCCAGCATTTT.

This clonotype came up a few times. The CDR3 DNA reads TGTGCCAGCAGTTCCCCCTCCGGGGGGCCTCAGCCCCAGCATTTT. Protein sequence: CASSSPSGGPQPQHF. This sequence joins TRBV28 and TRBJ1-5, with D possibly TRBD1 on 6 matching bases. Trimming pared 4 bases from V and 6 bases from J, leaving 16 bases between. The CDR3 totals 15 residues. The germline CDR1 and CDR2 sequences are MDHEN and SYDVKM.

This clonotype has a handful of counts. This rearrangement joins TRBV12-3 or TRBV12-4 to TRBJ1-4; D is unclear. This CDR3 comprises 15 residues. Trimming took off 2 bases at V and 8 bases at J, with 15 bases between the two ends. As DNA, the CDR3 is TGTGCCAGCAGTTTACGGGGAATCATGGGGGAAAAACTGTTTTTT. Encoded protein: CASSLRGIMGEKLFF.

CDR3 DNA sequence: TGTGCCAGCAGTGGAACACAGGGGGTAAGCAATTCACCCCTCCACTTT. Its translation: CASSGTQGVSNSPLHF. This chain connects TRBV2 to TRBJ1-6, with 8 bases lining up with TRBD1. This CDR3 contains 16 residues. Trimming took 4 bases from V and 7 from J; bases not matched to a gene: 9. In germline, CDR1 is SNHLY, CDR2 FYNNEI.

This rearrangement joins TRBV29-1 to TRBJ2-1, with D perhaps matching TRBD1 or TRBD2 (5 bases each). The CDR3 consists of 15 residues. Per the germline V gene, CDR1 is SQVTM and CDR2 is ANQGSEA. Trimming stripped 3 bases from V and 4 bases from J, with 16 bases between. The CDR3 region has the DNA TGCAGCGTTGATTTTGGGCCGAGGGGATACAATGAGCAGTTCTTC. It is translated as CSVDFGPRGYNEQFF.

This clonotype occurred a few times. The chain employs TRBV7-9 and TRBJ1-5; 9 bases line up with TRBD1. V shed 6 bases, J shed 4 bases, and the junction held 10 bases outside the gene matches. CDR1 is SEHNR, CDR2 FQNEAQ, per germline (reference sequence). This CDR3 has 16 residues. The CDR3 DNA reads as TGTGCCAGCAGGGACACTACAGGGGGCTGGAATCAGCCCCAGCATTTT. It yields the protein CASRDTTGGWNQPQHF.

This clonotype was observed many times. CDR3 bases: TGTGCCAGCAGCCCTTCAGAGTGGACTTCCATATATTTT. Its translation: CASSPSEWTSIYF. The rearrangement links TRBV6-6 to TRBJ1-3, with D hard to call. V lost 6 bases and J lost 11, with 17 bases in between. This CDR3 region has 13 residues. Germline CDR1 is MNHNY and CDR2 is SVGAGI (reference sequence).

This clonotype was observed many times. The rearrangement links TRBV7-6 to TRBJ2-1; the D call may be TRBD1 or TRBD2 (5 bases each). Germline values: CDR1 SGHVS, CDR2 FNYEAQ. Trimming cost V 2 bases and J 10 bases, with 15 bases left between them. CDR3 size: 14 residues. The CDR3, as DNA: TGTGCCAGCAGCTTATCGAGTTCCAGGGACGAGCAGTTCTTC. Translating it yields CASSLSSSRDEQFF.

This clonotype was found a few times. The rearrangement links TRBV5-5 to TRBJ2-3; D uncertain. Germline CDR1 and CDR2: SGHKS and YYEKEE (reference sequence). Between the trimmed V and J ends, which lost 3 bases and 6 bases, there was a span of 11 bases. CDR3 length equals 13 residues. The DNA for the CDR3 is TGTGCCAGCAGCTCACTTCCCGTTGATACGCAGTATTTT. Protein: CASSSLPVDTQYF. The full variable domain, its missing parts supplied by reference TRBV5-5 and TRBJ2-3, is DAGVTQSPTHLIKTRGQQVTLRCSPISGHKSVSWYQQVLGQGPQFIFQYYEKEERGRGNFPDRFSARQFPNYSSELNVNALLLGDSALYLCASSSLPVDTQYFGPGTRLTVL.

The CDR3 nucleotides read TGTGCCAGCAGCTCCCCAGGGGAAGCTAACTATGGCTACACCTTC. As protein: CASSSPGEANYGYTF. The chain employs TRBV28 and TRBJ1-2; tentatively, D is TRBD1 (6 bases). This CDR3 spans 15 amino acids. Germline V CDR1 and CDR2: MDHEN, SYDVKM. Trimming left V 6 bases short and J 0 bases short, with 14 bases between.

This clonotype was recorded at least ten times. The gene calls are TRBV6-5 and TRBJ1-5; D perhaps matches TRBD1 (6 bases). The CDR3 is 22 amino acids. Trimming removed 4 bases at V and 0 bases at J, with 31 bases between. Germline CDR1 is MNHEY and CDR2 is SVGAGI. This chain's CDR3 is CASSFEQTMGGRRTVSNQPQHF. DNA for the CDR3: TGTGCCAGCAGTTTCGAGCAGACTATGGGGGGCAGGAGGACCGTTAGCAATCAGCCCCAGCATTTT.

There are many counts of this clonotype. The rearrangement joins TRBV29-1 to TRBJ2-3; D may be TRBD2 (6 bases). The ends were cut back, 7 bases at V and 3 bases at J, with 14 bases in the middle. CDR1 is SQVTM and CDR2 is ANQGSEA in the germline V gene. The CDR3 covers 13 residues. The CDR3 coding sequence is TGCAGCGCGGGACTTGCTGAAACAGATACGCAGTATTTT. Protein: CSAGLAETDTQYF.

This clonotype appeared many times. This rearrangement joins TRBV4-1 to TRBJ1-3; D is uncertain. The germline gives CDR1 MGHRA, CDR2 YSYEKL. The CDR3 is 16 amino acids. Trimming pared 1 base from V and 5 bases from J, leaving 15 bases between. The CDR3 region has the DNA TGCGCCAGCAGCCAAGGAGTGCAGACCAAGCGAAACACCATATATTTT. It translates to CASSQGVQTKRNTIYF.